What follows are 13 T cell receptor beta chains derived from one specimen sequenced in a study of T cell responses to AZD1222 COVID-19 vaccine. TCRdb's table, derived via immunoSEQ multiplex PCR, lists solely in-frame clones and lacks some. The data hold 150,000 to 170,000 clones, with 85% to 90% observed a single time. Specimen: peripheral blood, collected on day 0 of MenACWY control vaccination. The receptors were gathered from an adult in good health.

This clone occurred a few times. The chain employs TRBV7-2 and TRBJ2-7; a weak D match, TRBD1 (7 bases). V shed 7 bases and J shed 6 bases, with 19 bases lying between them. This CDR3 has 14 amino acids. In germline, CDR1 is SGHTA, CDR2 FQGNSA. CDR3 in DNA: TGTGCCAGCATACCGGAGGGGGCCATGGGCGAGCAGTACTTC. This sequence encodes CASIPEGAMGEQYF.

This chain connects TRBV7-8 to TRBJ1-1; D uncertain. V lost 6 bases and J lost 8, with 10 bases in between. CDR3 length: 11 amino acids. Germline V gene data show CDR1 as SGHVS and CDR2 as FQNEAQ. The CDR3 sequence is CASSLTMEAFF. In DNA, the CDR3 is TGTGCCAGCAGTTTAACGATGGAAGCTTTCTTT.

CDR3 protein: CASSQAGQLEAFF. CDR3 nucleotide sequence: TGTGCCAGCAGCCAAGCGGGACAGCTTGAAGCTTTCTTT. The chain recombines TRBV3-1 (or the pseudogene TRBV3-2) with TRBJ1-1, with 7 bases that match TRBD1. This CDR3 contains 13 residues. Germline loops: CDR1 LGHDT, CDR2 YNNKEL (reference sequence). The ends lost 1 base at V and 7 bases at J; junction bases unmatched: 3.

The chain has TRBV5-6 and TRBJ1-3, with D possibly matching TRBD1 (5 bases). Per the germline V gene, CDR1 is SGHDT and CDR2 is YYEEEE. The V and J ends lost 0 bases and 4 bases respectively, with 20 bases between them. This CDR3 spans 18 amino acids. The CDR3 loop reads CASSLGLEGTVSGNTIYF. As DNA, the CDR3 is TGTGCCAGCAGCTTGGGTTTGGAGGGGACGGTGTCCGGAAACACCATATATTTT.

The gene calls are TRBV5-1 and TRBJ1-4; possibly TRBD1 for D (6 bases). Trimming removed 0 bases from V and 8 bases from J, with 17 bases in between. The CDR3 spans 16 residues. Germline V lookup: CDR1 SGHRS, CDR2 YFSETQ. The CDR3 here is CASSLEGGSYGEKLFF. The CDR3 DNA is TGCGCCAGCAGCTTGGAGGGGGGGTCCTATGGAGAAAAACTGTTTTTT.

CDR3 amino acids: CASSLDLVNTGELFF. CDR3 DNA sequence: TGTGCCAGCAGCTTAGACCTGGTGAACACCGGGGAGCTGTTTTTT. This sequence joins TRBV7-2 and TRBJ2-2; no clear D gene. CDR3 length equals 15 residues. CDR1 SGHTA and CDR2 FQGNSA come from the germline V gene. The ends were cut back, 1 base at V and 1 base at J, with 7 bases in the middle.

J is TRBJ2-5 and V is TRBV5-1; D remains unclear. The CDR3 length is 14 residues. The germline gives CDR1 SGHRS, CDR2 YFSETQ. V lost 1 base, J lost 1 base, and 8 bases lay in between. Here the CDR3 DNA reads TGCGCCAGCAGCTTGTCGGCAGTCCAAGAGACCCAGTACTTC. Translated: CASSLSAVQETQYF.

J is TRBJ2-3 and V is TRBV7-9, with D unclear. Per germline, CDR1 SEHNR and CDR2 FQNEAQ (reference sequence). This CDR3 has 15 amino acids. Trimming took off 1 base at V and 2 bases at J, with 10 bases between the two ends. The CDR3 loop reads CASSLEGSPTDTQYF. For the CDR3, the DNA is TGTGCCAGCAGCTTAGAGGGCAGCCCCACAGATACGCAGTATTTT.

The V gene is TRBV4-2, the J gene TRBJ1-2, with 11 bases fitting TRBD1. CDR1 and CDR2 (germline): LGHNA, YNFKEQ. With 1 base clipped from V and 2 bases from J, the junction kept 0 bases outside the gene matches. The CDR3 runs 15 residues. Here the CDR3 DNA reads TGTGCCAGCAGCCAAGGGACAGGGGGCAACTATGGCTACACCTTC. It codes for CASSQGTGGNYGYTF.

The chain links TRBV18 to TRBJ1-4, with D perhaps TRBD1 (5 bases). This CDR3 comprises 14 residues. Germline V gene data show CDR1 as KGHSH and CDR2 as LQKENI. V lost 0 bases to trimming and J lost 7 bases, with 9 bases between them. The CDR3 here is CASSPPGDAEKLFF. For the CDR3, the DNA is TGTGCCAGCTCACCACCGGGGGACGCTGAAAAACTGTTTTTT.

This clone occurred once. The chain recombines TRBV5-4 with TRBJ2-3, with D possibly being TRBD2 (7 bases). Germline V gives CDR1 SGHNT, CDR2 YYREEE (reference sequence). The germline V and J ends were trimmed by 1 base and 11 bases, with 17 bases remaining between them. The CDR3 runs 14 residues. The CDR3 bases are TGTGCCAGCAGCTTGTGGGGGGGGGCAGAACGGCAGTATTTT. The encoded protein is CASSLWGGAERQYF.

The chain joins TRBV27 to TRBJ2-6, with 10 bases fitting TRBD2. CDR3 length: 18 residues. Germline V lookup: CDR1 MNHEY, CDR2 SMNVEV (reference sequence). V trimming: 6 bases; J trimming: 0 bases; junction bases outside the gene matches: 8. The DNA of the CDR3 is TGTGCCAGCAGCCCCGTAGCGGGGGGCTTCTCTGGGGCCAACGTCCTGACTTTC. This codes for CASSPVAGGFSGANVLTF.

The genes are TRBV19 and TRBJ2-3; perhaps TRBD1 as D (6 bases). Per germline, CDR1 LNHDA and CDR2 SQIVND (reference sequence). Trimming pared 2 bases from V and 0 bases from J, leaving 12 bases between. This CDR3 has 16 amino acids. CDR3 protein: CASSIQGTPSTDTQYF. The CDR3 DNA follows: TGTGCCAGTAGTATACAAGGGACACCTAGCACAGATACGCAGTATTTT.